This T cell receptor (beta chain) was captured in a study of T cell responses to AZD1222 COVID-19 vaccine. The study's findings and limits: Sampling that yielded the repertoires occurred only after the peak T cell response.

Per germline, CDR1 MNHEY and CDR2 SVGAGI. The CDR3 length is 11 residues. V lost 2 bases and J lost 7, with 5 bases in between. The protocol was immunoSEQ multiplex PCR, while the TCRdb copy is restricted to in-frame clones and leaves out a portion. This sample has approximately 100,000 clones; around nine tenths occur once, and the top ten carry approximately 12%. Turning to this clone: Its antigen is not identified.

The receptor's source is an adult in good health. The J gene is TRBJ2-5, the V gene TRBV6-5; D unclear. The sequences come from peripheral blood, collected on day 0 of AZD1222 vaccination. CDR3 bases: TGTGCCAGCAGTTACGCCGGGACCCAGTACTTC. Translated: CASSYAGTQYF.